Listed below are T cell receptor beta chains from one sample, sequenced in a study of control samples from healthy donors and cancer patients. Profiled with immunoSEQ multiplex PCR; TCRdb holds only in-frame clones, not every one. The table includes approximately 130,000 clones, roughly 87% detected once. Source material: blood. All receptors derive from a middle-aged man in good health. Each CDR3 is given with its conserved first and last residue. D genes are given only for firm matches.

>.|TRBV13|TRBJ2-3
TGTGCCAGCAGCCCGGGTCGGGGGTACACAGATACGCAGTATTTT
CASSPGRGYTDTQYF
>.|TRBV7-2|TRBJ1-2
TGTGCCAGCAGCCCGGCGGCAGTTAACTATGGCTACACCTTC
CASSPAAVNYGYTF
>.|TRBV5-1|TRBJ1-2
TGCGCCAGCAGCTTGGCAGGGAAGGGATCTGATGGCTACACCTTC
CASSLAGKGSDGYTF
>TRBD2|TRBV13|TRBJ2-4
TGTGCCAGCAGCTTAGGCTACGGCGGGAGAAACATTCAGTACTTC
CASSLGYGGRNIQYF
>.|TRBV5-1|TRBJ1-6
TGCGCCAGCAGCTTGATCAGGCTCTCCTATAATTCACCCCTCCACTTT
CASSLIRLSYNSPLHF
>.|TRBV19|TRBJ2-2
TGTGCCAGTAGTATCGGCCGGAACACCGGGGAGCTGTTTTTT
CASSIGRNTGELFF
>.|TRBV6-5|TRBJ1-5
TGTGCCAGCAGTTATAGGGAGGGTCAGCCCCAGCATTTT
CASSYREGQPQHF
>.|TRBV5-1|TRBJ2-7
TGCGCCAGCAGCCTATACTTAAACAACTACGAGCAGTACTTC
CASSLYLNNYEQYF
>.|TRBV6-1|TRBJ1-1
TGTGCCAGCAGTGGGAGGGGGGGCATCCTGAACACTGAAGCTTTCTTT
CASSGRGGILNTEAFF
>.|TRBV9|TRBJ1-5
TGTGCCAGCAGCGTAGTGGGAGATAGCAATCAGCCCCAGCATTTT
CASSVVGDSNQPQHF
>.|TRBV7-8|TRBJ1-3
TGTGCCAGCAGCTTAGGCCCCTCTGGAAACACCATATATTTT
CASSLGPSGNTIYF